The sequence of this T cell receptor (beta chain) was determined in a study of shared clonotypes between healthy human individuals (dated by TCRdb to about 2020). Regarding the complete study: A few men and a couple of women, aged 18 to 49 years, made up the cohort. To estimate repertoire size and how much clonotype sharing occurs between individuals, the study deeply sequenced the blood TCR repertoires of about five healthy adults. Libraries were prepared and TCR repertoires were sequenced by different laboratories using diverse techniques, in order to increase sequencing depth and limit assay-specific biases. Per donor, leukapheresis produced somewhere between about 0.94 and 9.5 billion PBMCs. For each donor, CD4 naive and CD4 memory were each run on three plates, CD8 naive on two plates, and CD8 memory on one plate. What the study reported, not specific to this receptor: Pairwise subsampling led to the expectation that sequencing depth would affect the degree of clonotype sharing among donors. The small number of donors limited the genetic and exposure-history diversity represented. Across four donors, around 5% of naive CD4, 3% to 4% of naive CD8, 2% to 2.5% of memory CD4, and 0.4% of memory CD8 clonotypes were shared. Naive subsets generally had larger estimated clonotype richness than memory subsets did. Sampling was limited to blood, and TCR repertoires in tissue likely differ from TCR repertoires in blood. Rarefaction of sorted-subset datasets indicated incomplete sequencing despite the large sequencing depth. Compared with non-shared clonotypes, the clonotypes found in all four sorted-subset donors had higher generation probabilities.

CD8 naive samples were obtained by positive selection for CCR7 among CD45RO-negative cells, yielding a CD45RA+CCR7+ population from which TemRA cells were excluded. Donors were healthy HIV-negative adults with no recently reported acute infections or vaccinations. Every donor was a Caucasian adult living in Nashville, Tennessee, USA. Blood was obtained by leukapheresis, after which PBMCs were separated by Ficoll-Histopaque density gradient centrifugation and cryopreserved in liquid nitrogen vapor phase. Analytical flow cytometry was used to check the purity and quantity of every magnetically sorted T cell population. From each sorted fraction, genomic DNA was isolated and quantified by UV absorbance on a Nanodrop 2000c. As concerns this clone: The antigen it binds to is not known. Nothing much larger sits one base from this clone, and base qualities are not available.

V is pared back by 1 base and J by 7 bases, with 7 bases lying between the germline termini. CDR1 and CDR2 are read off the germline V gene as SGHVS and FQNEAQ. The CDR3 spans 12 residues, from the cysteine through the phenylalanine. Here the CDR3 DNA is all that survives: 36 bases in frame from base 1. Using the deep immunoSEQ assay, TCR CDR3 regions were amplified from genomic DNA by multiplex PCR. Genomic DNA extracted from each cell subset was distributed evenly over all wells of several immunoSEQ 96-well plates, and each plate served as one replicate. For sorted subsets, each replicate PCR was loaded with approximately 0.2 ug genomic DNA, equivalent to approximately 27,000 T cell genomes. Purified libraries were quantified with a Qubit 3.0 fluorometer, sized on a Bioanalyzer 2100, and re-quantified with the KAPA Library Quantification kit. Every immunoSEQ 96-well plate was sequenced on a separate single-read 150-cycle Illumina NextSeq 550 flow cell. Regarding the original processing steps: Because only junctional sequences without quality scores were contained in the immunoSEQ output, filtering matching that applied to full-length reads could not be performed. Sequences were annotated with PyIR, a Python wrapper for IgBLAST v1.9, and V/J genes and CDR3 were assigned using IMGT germline references. Any read was removed if the V/J assignment was weak (E-value above 1e-6), the CDR3 was missing, or the read contained stop codons, out-of-frame junctions, or ambiguous translated residues. V3J clonotypes were defined by identical inferred V gene, J gene, and CDR3 amino acid sequence. To compute the percentage overlap between repertoires, the number of shared unique clonotypes was divided by the size of the smaller repertoire. Repertoire richness was assessed with RTK rarefaction, the Chao1 estimator, and Recon v2.1 estimates of unobserved clonotypes. Generation probabilities were computed with OLGA for all TCRbeta clonotypes obtained by the gDNA method from several donors. As stored in TCRdb, this immuneACCESS dataset retains in-frame rearrangements with V and J assigned. A fraction of the clones does not appear; measured against another copy, unresolved V genes explain less than half of the discrepancy, and the remainder lacks a known reason. The V and J calls and the clone size are those of that table, but D and trimming were determined from the DNA. This sample lists around 600,000 clones; around 96% were detected once. The top ten clonotypes cover approximately 0.12% of the sample.

Source material: naive CD8+ T cells sorted from blood. Taken with the paper, the label for cell subset or site translates to: CD45RA+CCR7+. The sequence is built from TRBV7-8 and TRBJ1-1; too little of a D gene remains to name it. The receptor's source is a woman aged 25 to 39 in good health. The CDR3: CASSLGGDEAFF. Read as DNA, the sequence is TGTGCCAGCAGCTTAGGGGGAGATGAAGCTTTCTTT.